The 20 T cell receptor beta chains listed next were all sequenced from one sample in a study of T cell clonotyping in hematopoietic cell transplantation. Libraries were prepared by immunoSEQ multiplex PCR; TCRdb keeps only in-frame clonotypes and omits some of them. The data contain about 15,000 clones, 71% of them singletons. The sample taken for sequencing was peripheral blood mononuclear cells. The source is an older woman in good health. Some clones in this sample may be carry-over from other donors' samples.

This clone came up once. The chain is built from TRBV5-6 and TRBJ2-7; no reliable D call. Trimming shortened V by 5 bases and J by 6 bases, and 9 bases separated the two germline ends. The CDR3 length is 11 residues. The germline V gene encodes CDR1 SGHDT and CDR2 YYEEEE. The CDR3 coding sequence is TGTGCCAGCAGTTACTTATCCGAGCAGTACTTC. Translation: CASSYLSEQYF. The entire variable domain, with the rest obtained from reference TRBV5-6 and TRBJ2-7, is as follows: DAGVTQSPTHLIKTRGQQVTLRCSPKSGHDTVSWYQQALGQGPQFIFQYYEEEERQRGNFPDRFSGHQFPNYSSELNVNALLLGDSALYLCASSYLSEQYFGPGTRLTVT.

The chain has TRBV7-6 and TRBJ1-4, with D unclear. The germline gives CDR1 SGHVS, CDR2 FNYEAQ. V gave up 2 bases and J gave up 5 bases, with 6 bases separating them. This CDR3 comprises 13 residues. This CDR3 reads CASSLRPNEKLFF. The CDR3 nucleotides read TGTGCCAGCAGCTTACGACCCAATGAAAAACTGTTTTTT.

The CDR3 here is CSVDRLAGGEYTQYF. The CDR3, as DNA: TGCAGCGTTGATCGGCTAGCGGGAGGAGAGTACACGCAGTATTTT. The V call is TRBV29-1, the J call TRBJ2-3; 11 bases map to TRBD2. This CDR3 has 15 residues. Trimming removed 3 bases from V and 9 bases from J; junction bases left unmatched: 11. Germline CDR1 is SQVTM and CDR2 is ANQGSEA.

J is TRBJ1-2 and V is TRBV7-9; possibly TRBD1 for D (6 bases). The germline V gene has CDR1 SEHNR and CDR2 FQNEAQ (reference sequence). Trimming shortened V by 3 bases and J by 2 bases, and 10 bases separated the two germline ends. The CDR3 sequence is 14 residues long. The CDR3 spells CASSFGGPNYGYTF. DNA for the CDR3: TGTGCCAGCAGCTTTGGGGGGCCAAACTATGGCTACACCTTC.

Comment on this clone: Other DNA sequences in this specimen translate into the identical CDR3. This sequence joins TRBV6-5 and TRBJ2-7, with 7 positions matching TRBD1. CDR1 MNHEY and CDR2 SVGAGI come from the germline V gene. The CDR3 totals 12 residues. V gave up 6 bases and J gave up 5 bases; unmatched junction bases: 4. This CDR3 is CASSRQGNEQYF. CDR3 nucleotides: TGTGCCAGCAGCAGACAGGGAAACGAGCAGTACTTC.

This clone was observed a handful of times. The V and J genes are TRBV27 and TRBJ2-5; TRBD1 matches at 7 bases. Germline V gives CDR1 MNHEY, CDR2 SMNVEV (reference sequence). The CDR3 has 12 amino acids. V lost 4 bases, J lost 4 bases, and 0 bases stayed unmatched. CDR3 DNA: TGTGCCAGCAGTTACAGGGGAGAGACCCAGTACTTC. This codes for CASSYRGETQYF.

This rearrangement joins TRBV5-4 to TRBJ1-3; unclear D gene. The V end was cut by 3 bases, the J end by 0 bases, with 10 bases between. The CDR3 has 15 amino acids. Germline loops: CDR1 SGHNT, CDR2 YYREEE (reference sequence). Written as DNA, the CDR3 is TGTGCCAGCAGCTCCGGCTCTTCCTCTGGAAACACCATATATTTT. Protein sequence: CASSSGSSSGNTIYF.

Only a few counts were recorded for this clone. The chain carries TRBV9 and TRBJ1-2, with a possible D match to TRBD1 (6 bases). CDR1 is SGDLS, CDR2 YYNGEE, per germline. The CDR3 has 15 residues. The ends were cut back, 3 bases at V and 3 bases at J, with 15 bases in the middle. The CDR3 protein is CASSASQGFDYGYTF. Here the CDR3 DNA reads TGTGCCAGCAGCGCGTCACAGGGATTCGACTATGGCTACACCTTC.

The gene calls are TRBV5-4 and TRBJ1-3; D remains ambiguous. The CDR3 loop spans 15 amino acids. V was trimmed by 3 bases and J by 2 bases, leaving 12 bases between them. Germline V gives CDR1 SGHNT, CDR2 YYREEE (reference sequence). Here the CDR3 DNA reads TGTGCCAGCAGCTCCTCAAGTGGGCCTGGAAACACCATATATTTT. Protein product: CASSSSSGPGNTIYF.

The chain combines TRBV5-4 with TRBJ2-5; D remains unclear. In germline, CDR1 is SGHNT, CDR2 YYREEE (reference sequence). The ends were cut back, 4 bases at V and 1 base at J, with 5 bases in the middle. The CDR3 extends over 12 amino acids. The DNA for the CDR3 is TGTGCCAGCAGCATCCTCCAAGAGACCCAGTACTTC. Its protein is CASSILQETQYF.

This chain links TRBV5-1 with TRBJ2-3, with D possibly being TRBD1 (5 bases). CDR1 is SGHRS and CDR2 is YFSETQ in the germline V gene. Trimming shortened V by 4 bases and J by 0 bases, and 9 bases separated the two germline ends. CDR3 length equals 14 residues. CDR3 DNA sequence: TGCGCCAGCAGCGCCGACAGTAGCACAGATACGCAGTATTTT. This gives the protein CASSADSSTDTQYF.

The chain couples TRBV30 to TRBJ2-7; the D is unclear. Germline CDR1 reads GTSNPN; CDR2 reads SVGIG (reference sequence). The V gene lost 3 bases and the J gene lost 6 bases, with 9 bases spanning the gap. The CDR3 runs 11 residues. The CDR3 bases are TGTGCCTGGAGCGGGCAGAGCGAGCAGTACTTC. This gives the protein CAWSGQSEQYF. The whole variable domain, filled in from reference TRBV30 and TRBJ2-7, reads SQTIHQWPATLVQPVGSPLSLECTVEGTSNPNLYWYRQAAGRGLQLLFYSVGIGQISSEVPQNLSASRPQDRQFILSSKKLLLSDSGFYLCAWSGQSEQYFGPGTRLTVT.

This sequence joins TRBV7-2 and TRBJ2-7, with D perhaps matching TRBD1 (5 bases). V was cut by 1 base and J by 0 bases, with 10 bases left in between. The CDR3 contains 15 residues. From germline, CDR1 is SGHTA and CDR2 FQGNSA. CDR3 DNA sequence: TGTGCCAGCAGCTTAGAATTTAGGGGCTCCTACGAGCAGTACTTC. Translating gives CASSLEFRGSYEQYF.

This clone was found a few times. The chain has TRBV19 and TRBJ2-5, with D possibly being TRBD1 or TRBD2 (6 bases each). The length of the CDR3 is 13 residues. From germline, CDR1 is LNHDA and CDR2 SQIVND (reference sequence). Trimming pared 5 bases from V and 4 bases from J, leaving 11 bases between. The DNA of the CDR3 is TGTGCCAGTAGTCCACAGGGAGGAGAGACCCAGTACTTC. As protein: CASSPQGGETQYF.

This chain joins TRBV21-1 and TRBJ2-1. TRBV21-1 counts as a pseudogene. This CDR3 has 14 amino acids. CDR3 coding DNA: TGTGCCAGCAGCAAAGCGGGCTCCTACAATGAGCAGTTCTTC. As protein: CASSKAGSYNEQFF.

This clone was picked up one time. This chain joins TRBV6-4 and TRBJ2-3; 9 bases are shared with TRBD2. Germline CDR1 reads MRHNA; CDR2 reads SNTAGT. Trimming removed 1 base from V and 4 bases from J; junction bases left unmatched: 0. This CDR3 comprises 14 residues. The CDR3 DNA is TGTGCCAGCAGTGACTTAGCGGGAGCAGATACGCAGTATTTT. Amino acids: CASSDLAGADTQYF.

The J gene is TRBJ1-2, the V gene TRBV6-5; D may be TRBD1 (5 bases). Germline CDR1 is MNHEY and CDR2 is SVGAGI. CDR3 length equals 15 residues. V was shortened by 5 bases and J by 4 bases, with 17 bases between the two germline ends. The CDR3 sequence is CASSPNSGQGYGYTF. DNA for the CDR3: TGTGCCAGCAGTCCGAACTCGGGCCAGGGCTATGGCTACACCTTC.

The rearrangement links TRBV7-2 to TRBJ2-7; tentative D call: TRBD1 (6 bases). Germline V gives CDR1 SGHTA, CDR2 FQGNSA. V lost 4 bases to trimming and J lost 1 base, with 8 bases between them. The CDR3 extends over 13 amino acids. This chain's CDR3 is CASSSDRSYEQYF. The CDR3 bases are TGTGCCAGCAGCTCGGACAGATCCTACGAGCAGTACTTC. Looking up the rest from reference TRBV7-2 and TRBJ2-7 gives the full variable domain: GAGVSQSPSNKVTEKGKDVELRCDPISGHTALYWYRQSLGQGLEFLIYFQGNSAPDKSGLPSDRFSAERTGGSVSTLTIQRTQQEDSAVYLCASSSDRSYEQYFGPGTRLTVT.

The J gene is TRBJ1-2, the V gene TRBV30; 10 bases map to TRBD1. V trimming: 6 bases; J trimming: 1 base; junction bases outside the gene matches: 8. CDR1 and CDR2 from the germline V gene are GTSNPN and SVGIG (reference sequence). The CDR3 contains 15 residues. Written as DNA, the CDR3 is TGTGCCTGTGAGCCGGGACAGGGGCTTAACTATGGCTACACCTTC. Its translation is CACEPGQGLNYGYTF.

The V and J genes are TRBV27 and TRBJ1-2; tentative D call: TRBD1 (5 bases). This CDR3 comprises 15 residues. The V end lost 5 bases, the J end lost 4 bases, and 17 bases lay between the germline ends. Germline V lookup: CDR1 MNHEY, CDR2 SMNVEV (reference sequence). CDR3 protein: CASSPGTPVGYGYTF. In DNA form, the CDR3 reads TGTGCCAGCAGTCCTGGGACTCCTGTGGGCTATGGCTACACCTTC.